This T cell receptor (beta chain) is from a study of T cells in localized non-small cell lung cancer. This CDR3 comprises 12 residues. V gave up 5 bases and J gave up 7 bases, with 11 bases separating them. Germline assignment: CDR1 SGHTA and CDR2 FQGNSA. The method was immunoSEQ multiplex PCR; TCRdb's version includes in-frame clones alone and lacks a portion of them. The sample holds about 32,000 clones, roughly 87% seen once. The origin of this receptor is a woman aged 40 to 75 with stage III lung adenocarcinoma. The sequencing here drew on peripheral blood mononuclear cells, taken before any cancer treatment. This chain connects TRBV7-2 to TRBJ1-2; D gene unclear. CDR3 loop: CASSPSGRGYTF. CDR3 sequence (DNA): TGTGCCAGCAGCCCCAGTGGCCGTGGCTACACCTTC. Full variable domain (outside the CDR3, taken from reference TRBV7-2 and TRBJ1-2): GAGVSQSPSNKVTEKGKDVELRCDPISGHTALYWYRQSLGQGLEFLIYFQGNSAPDKSGLPSDRFSAERTGGSVSTLTIQRTQQEDSAVYLCASSPSGRGYTFGSGTRLTVV.